The clone carrying this T cell receptor beta chain has more than one count but fewer than ten. Its antigen is undetermined. This specimen comes from a study of blood T cells in healthy people across ages. The overall study: Template switching caught about one barcoded beta molecule for each two T cells.

Study results and caveats: Whereas aged donors had fewer naive CD4+ cells, long-lived donors had more of them and higher diversity. Naive T cell percentage showed a strong correlation with the diversity of TCR beta.

Donors were healthy Caucasian individuals from Russia aged about 6 to 90. The authors ran a second PCR of 7 to 11 cycles using a sample-barcoded 5' primer and a J-beta primer mix. MiXCR, run by TCRdb on the 5' RACE reads, gives a single entry per CDR3 protein. This table has approximately 940,000 distinct CDR3 sequences, around 48% appearing once. The sequencing sample was made of blood. The sequence came from a man aged 30 to 39 in good health.

In DNA form, the CDR3 reads TGCAGTGCTGCCCCCCCGGGGGGCCATCGGGGCAATGAGCAGTTCTTC. Amino acid sequence: CSAAPPGGHRGNEQFF. This chain joins TRBV20-1 and TRBJ2-1, with a weak D call TRBD2 (7 bases). Per the germline V gene, CDR1 is DFQATT and CDR2 is SNEGSKA (reference sequence). The CDR3 is 16 amino acids. Trimming cost V 5 bases and J 6 bases, with 23 bases left between them.